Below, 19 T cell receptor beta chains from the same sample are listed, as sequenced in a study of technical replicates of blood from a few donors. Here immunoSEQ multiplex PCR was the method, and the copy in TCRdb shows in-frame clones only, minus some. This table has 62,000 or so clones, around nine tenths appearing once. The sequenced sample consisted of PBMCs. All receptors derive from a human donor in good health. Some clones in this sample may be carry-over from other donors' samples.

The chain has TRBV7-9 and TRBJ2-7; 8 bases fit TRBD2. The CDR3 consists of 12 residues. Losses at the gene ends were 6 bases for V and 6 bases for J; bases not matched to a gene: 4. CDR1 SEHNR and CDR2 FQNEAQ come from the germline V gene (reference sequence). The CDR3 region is CASSYAGGEQYF. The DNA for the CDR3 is TGTGCCAGCAGTTACGCGGGGGGCGAGCAGTACTTC.

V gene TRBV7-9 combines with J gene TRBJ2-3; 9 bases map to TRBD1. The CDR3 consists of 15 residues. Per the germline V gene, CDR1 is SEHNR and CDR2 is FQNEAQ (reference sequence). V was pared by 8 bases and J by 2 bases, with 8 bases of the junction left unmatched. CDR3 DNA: TGTGCCAGCGGCAACCGGGACAGGGTCACAGATACGCAGTATTTT. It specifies CASGNRDRVTDTQYF.

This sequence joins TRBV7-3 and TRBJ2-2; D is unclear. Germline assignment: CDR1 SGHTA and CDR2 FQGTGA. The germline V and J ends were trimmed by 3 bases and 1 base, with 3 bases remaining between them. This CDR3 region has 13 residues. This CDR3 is CASSFMNTGELFF. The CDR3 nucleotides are TGTGCCAGCAGCTTCATGAACACCGGGGAGCTGTTTTTT.

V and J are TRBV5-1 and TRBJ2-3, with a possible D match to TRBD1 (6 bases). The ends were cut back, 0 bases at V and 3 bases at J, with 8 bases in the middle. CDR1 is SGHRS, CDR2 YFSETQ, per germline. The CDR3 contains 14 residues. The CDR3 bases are TGCGCCAGCAGCTTGGCCCAGGGGACAGATACGCAGTATTTT. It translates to CASSLAQGTDTQYF.

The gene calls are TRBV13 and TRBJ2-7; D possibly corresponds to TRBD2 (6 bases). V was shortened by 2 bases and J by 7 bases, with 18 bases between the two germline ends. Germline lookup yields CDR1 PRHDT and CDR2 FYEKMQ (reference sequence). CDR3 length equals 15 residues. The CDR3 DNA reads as TGTGCCAGCAGCTTACGGGGGACTCCGTGGGGGGAGCAGTACTTC. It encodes CASSLRGTPWGEQYF.

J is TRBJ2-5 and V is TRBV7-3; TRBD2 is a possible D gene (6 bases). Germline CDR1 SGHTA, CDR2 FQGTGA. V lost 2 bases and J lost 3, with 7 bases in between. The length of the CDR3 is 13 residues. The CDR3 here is CASSLGGEETQYF. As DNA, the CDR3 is TGTGCCAGCAGCTTAGGAGGGGAAGAGACCCAGTACTTC.

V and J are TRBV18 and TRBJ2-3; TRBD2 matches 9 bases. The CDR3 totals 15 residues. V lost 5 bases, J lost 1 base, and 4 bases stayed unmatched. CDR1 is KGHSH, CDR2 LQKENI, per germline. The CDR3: CASSLQRGGTDTQYF. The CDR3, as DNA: TGTGCCAGCTCATTACAGCGGGGGGGCACAGATACGCAGTATTTT.

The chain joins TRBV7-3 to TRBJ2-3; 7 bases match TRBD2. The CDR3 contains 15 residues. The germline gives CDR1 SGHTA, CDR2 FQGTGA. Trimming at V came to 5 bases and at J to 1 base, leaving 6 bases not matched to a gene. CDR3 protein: CASSQNRGGTDTQYF. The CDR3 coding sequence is TGTGCCAGCAGCCAAAACCGGGGGGGCACAGATACGCAGTATTTT.

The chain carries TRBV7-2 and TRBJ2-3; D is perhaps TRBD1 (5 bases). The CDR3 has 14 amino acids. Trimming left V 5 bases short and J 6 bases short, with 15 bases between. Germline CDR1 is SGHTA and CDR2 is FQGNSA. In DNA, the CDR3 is TGTGCCAGCAGCCAAGACAGACCCCCGGATACGCAGTATTTT. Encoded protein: CASSQDRPPDTQYF.

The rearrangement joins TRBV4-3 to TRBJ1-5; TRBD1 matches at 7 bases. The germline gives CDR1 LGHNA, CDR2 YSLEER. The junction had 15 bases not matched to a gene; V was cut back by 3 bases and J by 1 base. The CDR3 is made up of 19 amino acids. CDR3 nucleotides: TGCGCCAGCAGCCAGCAACAGTGGGCAGGGGGGAGGAGCAATCAGCCCCAGCATTTT. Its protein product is CASSQQQWAGGRSNQPQHF.

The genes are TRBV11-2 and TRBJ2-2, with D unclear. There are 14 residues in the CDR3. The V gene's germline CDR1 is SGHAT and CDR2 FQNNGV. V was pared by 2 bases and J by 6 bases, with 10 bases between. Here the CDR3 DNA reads TGTGCCAGCAGCTTATTGGGCGTCGCCGGGGAGCTGTTTTTT. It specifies CASSLLGVAGELFF. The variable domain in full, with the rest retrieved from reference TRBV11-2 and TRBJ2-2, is EAGVAQSPRYKIIEKRQSVAFWCNPISGHATLYWYQQILGQGPKLLIQFQNNGVVDDSQLPKDRFSAERLKGVDSTLKIQPAKLEDSAVYLCASSLLGVAGELFFGEGSRLTVL.

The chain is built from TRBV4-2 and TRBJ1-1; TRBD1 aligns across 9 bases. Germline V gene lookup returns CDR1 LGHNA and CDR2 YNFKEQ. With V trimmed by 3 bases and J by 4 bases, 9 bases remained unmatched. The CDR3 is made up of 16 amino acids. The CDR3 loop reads CASSHGGTGGSTEAFF. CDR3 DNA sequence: TGTGCCAGCAGCCATGGGGGAACAGGGGGCTCCACTGAAGCTTTCTTT.

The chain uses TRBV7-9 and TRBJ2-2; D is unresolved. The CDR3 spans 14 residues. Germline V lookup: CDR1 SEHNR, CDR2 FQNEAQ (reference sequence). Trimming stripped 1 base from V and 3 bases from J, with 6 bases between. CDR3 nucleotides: TGTGCCAGCAGCTTAGAGAGAGACACCGGGGAGCTGTTTTTT. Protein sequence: CASSLERDTGELFF.

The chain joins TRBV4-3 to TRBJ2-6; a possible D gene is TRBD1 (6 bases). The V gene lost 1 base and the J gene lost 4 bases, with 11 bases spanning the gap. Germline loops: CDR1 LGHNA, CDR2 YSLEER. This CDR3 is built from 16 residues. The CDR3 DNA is TGCGCCAGCAGCCAAGGTACAGGGAGAGGGGCCAACGTCCTGACTTTC. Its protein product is CASSQGTGRGANVLTF.

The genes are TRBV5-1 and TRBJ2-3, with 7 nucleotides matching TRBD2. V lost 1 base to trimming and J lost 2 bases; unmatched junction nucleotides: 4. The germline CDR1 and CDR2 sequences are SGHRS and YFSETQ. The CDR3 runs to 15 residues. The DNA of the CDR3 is TGCGCCAGCAGCTTGTTGGCGGGAGCCACAGATACGCAGTATTTT. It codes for CASSLLAGATDTQYF. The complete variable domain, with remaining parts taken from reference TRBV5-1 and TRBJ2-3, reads KAGVTQTPRYLIKTRGQQVTLSCSPISGHRSVSWYQQTPGQGLQFLFEYFSETQRNKGNFPGRFSGRQFSNSRSEMNVSTLELGDSALYLCASSLLAGATDTQYFGPGTRLTVL.

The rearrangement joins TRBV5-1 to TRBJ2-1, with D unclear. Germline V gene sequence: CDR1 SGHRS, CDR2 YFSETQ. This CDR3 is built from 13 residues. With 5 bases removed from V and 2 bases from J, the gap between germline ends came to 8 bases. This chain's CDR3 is CASSSRAYNEQFF. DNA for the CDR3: TGCGCCAGCAGTTCCCGGGCCTACAATGAGCAGTTCTTC.

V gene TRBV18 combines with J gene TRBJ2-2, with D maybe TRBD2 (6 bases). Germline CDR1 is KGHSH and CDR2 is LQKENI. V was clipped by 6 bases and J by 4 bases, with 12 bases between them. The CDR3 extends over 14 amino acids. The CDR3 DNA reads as TGTGCCAGCTCCCCGATCGGGGGCACCGGGGAGCTGTTTTTT. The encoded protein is CASSPIGGTGELFF.

The DNA for the CDR3 is TGCGCCAGCAGCTCAGGACTAGGCTCCTACGAGCAGTACTTC. It specifies CASSSGLGSYEQYF. The genes are TRBV5-1 and TRBJ2-7, with 7 bases aligning to TRBD2. CDR3 length equals 14 residues. V was clipped by 3 bases and J by 0 bases; unmatched bases: 3. Germline CDR1 is SGHRS and CDR2 is YFSETQ.

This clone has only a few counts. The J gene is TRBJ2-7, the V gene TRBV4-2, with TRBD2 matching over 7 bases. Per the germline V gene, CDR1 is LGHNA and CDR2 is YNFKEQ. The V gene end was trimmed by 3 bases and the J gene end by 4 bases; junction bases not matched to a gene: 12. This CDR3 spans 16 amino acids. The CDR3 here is CASSQGTSAEGYEQYF. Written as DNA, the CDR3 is TGTGCCAGCAGCCAGGGTACTAGCGCCGAGGGGTACGAGCAGTACTTC.